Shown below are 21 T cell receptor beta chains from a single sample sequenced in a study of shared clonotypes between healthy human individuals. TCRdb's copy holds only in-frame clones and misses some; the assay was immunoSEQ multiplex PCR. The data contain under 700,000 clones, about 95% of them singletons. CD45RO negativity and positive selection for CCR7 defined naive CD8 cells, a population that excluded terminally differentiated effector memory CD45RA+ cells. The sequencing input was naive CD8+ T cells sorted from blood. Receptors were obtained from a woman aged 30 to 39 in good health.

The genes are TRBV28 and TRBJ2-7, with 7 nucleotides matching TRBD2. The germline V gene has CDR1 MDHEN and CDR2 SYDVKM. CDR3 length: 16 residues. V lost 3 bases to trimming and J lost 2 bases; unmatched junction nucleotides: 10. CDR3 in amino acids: CASSFPPLADAYEQYF. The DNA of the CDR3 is TGTGCCAGCAGTTTCCCCCCCCTAGCGGACGCCTACGAGCAGTACTTC.

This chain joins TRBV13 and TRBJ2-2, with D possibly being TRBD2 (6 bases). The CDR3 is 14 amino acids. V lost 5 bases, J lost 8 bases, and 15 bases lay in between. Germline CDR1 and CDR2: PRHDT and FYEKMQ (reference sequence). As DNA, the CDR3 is TGTGCCAGCAGCCCTATATCGGGGGTAGGGGAGCTGTTTTTT. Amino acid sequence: CASSPISGVGELFF.

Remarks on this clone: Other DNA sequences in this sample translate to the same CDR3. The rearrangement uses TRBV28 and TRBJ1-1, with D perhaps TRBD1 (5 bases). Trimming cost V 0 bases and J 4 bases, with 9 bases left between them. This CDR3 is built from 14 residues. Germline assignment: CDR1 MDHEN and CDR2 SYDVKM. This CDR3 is CASSLWGRGTEAFF. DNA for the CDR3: TGTGCCAGCAGTTTATGGGGACGGGGCACTGAAGCTTTCTTT. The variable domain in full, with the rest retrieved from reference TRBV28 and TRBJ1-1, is DVKVTQSSRYLVKRTGEKVFLECVQDMDHENMFWYRQDPGLGLRLIYFSYDVKMKEKGDIPEGYSVSREKKERFSLILESASTNQTSMYLCASSLWGRGTEAFFGQGTRLTVV.

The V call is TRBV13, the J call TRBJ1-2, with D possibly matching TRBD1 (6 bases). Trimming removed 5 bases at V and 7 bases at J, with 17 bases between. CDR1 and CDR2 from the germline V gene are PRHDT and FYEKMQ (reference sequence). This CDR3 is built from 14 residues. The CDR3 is CASSPSTGRPGYTF. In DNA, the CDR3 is TGTGCCAGCAGCCCATCGACAGGTCGTCCTGGCTACACCTTC.

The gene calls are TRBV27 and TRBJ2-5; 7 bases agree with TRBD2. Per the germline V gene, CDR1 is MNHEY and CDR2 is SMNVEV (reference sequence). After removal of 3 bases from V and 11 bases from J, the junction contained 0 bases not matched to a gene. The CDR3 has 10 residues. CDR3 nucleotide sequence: TGTGCCAGCAGTTTGCGGGAGCAGTACTTC. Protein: CASSLREQYF.

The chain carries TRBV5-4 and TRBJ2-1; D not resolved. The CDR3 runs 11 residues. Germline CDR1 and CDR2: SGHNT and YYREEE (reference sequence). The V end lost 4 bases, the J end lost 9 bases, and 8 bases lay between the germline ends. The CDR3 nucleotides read TGTGCCAGCAGCGGAGTGGGTGAGCAGTTCTTC. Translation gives CASSGVGEQFF.

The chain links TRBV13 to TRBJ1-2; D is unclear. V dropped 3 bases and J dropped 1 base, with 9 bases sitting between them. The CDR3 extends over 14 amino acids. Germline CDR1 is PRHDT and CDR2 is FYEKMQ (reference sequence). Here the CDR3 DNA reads TGTGCCAGCAGCTTGTGGCAGATTAACTATGGCTACACCTTC. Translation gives CASSLWQINYGYTF.

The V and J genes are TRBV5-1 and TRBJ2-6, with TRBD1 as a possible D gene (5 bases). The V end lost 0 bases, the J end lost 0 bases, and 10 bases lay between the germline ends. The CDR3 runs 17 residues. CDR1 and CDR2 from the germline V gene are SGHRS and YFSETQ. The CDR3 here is CASSLAPGPSGANVLTF. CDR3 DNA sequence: TGCGCCAGCAGCTTGGCGCCAGGGCCCTCTGGGGCCAACGTCCTGACTTTC.

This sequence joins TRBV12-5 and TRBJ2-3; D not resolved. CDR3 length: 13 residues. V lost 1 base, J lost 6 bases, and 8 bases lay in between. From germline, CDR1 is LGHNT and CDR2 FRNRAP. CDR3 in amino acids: CASGLAHRDTQYF. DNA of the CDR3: TGTGCTAGTGGTTTGGCCCATCGCGATACGCAGTATTTT.

The CDR3: CASSLTSGKTTDTQYF. CDR3 DNA sequence: TGTGCCAGCAGTTTGACTAGCGGGAAGACCACAGATACGCAGTATTTT. J is TRBJ2-3 and V is TRBV27, with 11 bases matching TRBD2. This CDR3 comprises 16 residues. The junction had 4 bases not matched to a gene; V was cut back by 3 bases and J by 2 bases. Per the germline V gene, CDR1 is MNHEY and CDR2 is SMNVEV (reference sequence).

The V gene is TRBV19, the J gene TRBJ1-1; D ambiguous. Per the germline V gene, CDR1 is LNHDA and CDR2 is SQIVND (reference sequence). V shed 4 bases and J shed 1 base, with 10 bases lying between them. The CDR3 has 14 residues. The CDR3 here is CASSTPRRNTEAFF. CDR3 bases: TGTGCCAGTAGTACCCCCCGGAGGAACACTGAAGCTTTCTTT.

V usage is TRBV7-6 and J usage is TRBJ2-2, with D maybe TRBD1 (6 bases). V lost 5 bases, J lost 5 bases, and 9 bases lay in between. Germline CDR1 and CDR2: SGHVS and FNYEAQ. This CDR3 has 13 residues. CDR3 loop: CASSPGVTGELFF. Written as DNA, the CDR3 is TGTGCCAGCAGCCCAGGGGTAACCGGGGAGCTGTTTTTT.

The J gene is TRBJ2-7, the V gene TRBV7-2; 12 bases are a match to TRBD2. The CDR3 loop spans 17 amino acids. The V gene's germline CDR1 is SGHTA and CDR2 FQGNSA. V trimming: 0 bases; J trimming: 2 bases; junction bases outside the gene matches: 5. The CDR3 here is CASSLASTSGSPYEQYF. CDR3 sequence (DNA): TGTGCCAGCAGCTTAGCGTCGACTAGCGGGAGTCCCTACGAGCAGTACTTC.

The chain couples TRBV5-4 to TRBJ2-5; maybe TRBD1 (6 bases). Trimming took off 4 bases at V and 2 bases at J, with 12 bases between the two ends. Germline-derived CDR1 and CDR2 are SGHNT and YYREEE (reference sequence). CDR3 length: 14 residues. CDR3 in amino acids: CASSPTGLQETQYF. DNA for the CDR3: TGTGCCAGCAGCCCGACAGGTTTACAAGAGACCCAGTACTTC.

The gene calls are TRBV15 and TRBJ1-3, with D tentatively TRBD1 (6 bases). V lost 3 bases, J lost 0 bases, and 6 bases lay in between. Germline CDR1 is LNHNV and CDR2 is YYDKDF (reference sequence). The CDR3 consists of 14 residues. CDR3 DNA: TGTGCCACCAGCAGCAGGGGCTCTGGAAACACCATATATTTT. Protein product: CATSSRGSGNTIYF.

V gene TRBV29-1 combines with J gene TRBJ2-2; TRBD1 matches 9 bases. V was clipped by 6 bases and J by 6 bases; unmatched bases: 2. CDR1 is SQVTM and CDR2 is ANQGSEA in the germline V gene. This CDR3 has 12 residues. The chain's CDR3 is CSVRQGAGELFF. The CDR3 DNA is TGCAGCGTACGACAGGGGGCCGGGGAGCTGTTTTTT.

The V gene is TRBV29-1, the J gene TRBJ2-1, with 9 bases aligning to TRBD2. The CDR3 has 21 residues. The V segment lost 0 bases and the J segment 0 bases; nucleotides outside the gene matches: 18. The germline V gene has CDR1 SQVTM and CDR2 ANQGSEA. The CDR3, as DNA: TGCAGCGTTGAAGATCCCGAAGGTAGCGGGAGTTCCCTAAGCTCCTACAATGAGCAGTTCTTC. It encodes CSVEDPEGSGSSLSSYNEQFF.

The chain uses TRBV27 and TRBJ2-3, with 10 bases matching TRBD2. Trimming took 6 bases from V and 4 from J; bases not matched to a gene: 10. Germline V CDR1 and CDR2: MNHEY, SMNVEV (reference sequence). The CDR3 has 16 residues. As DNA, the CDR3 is TGTGCCAGCAGACGGGAACTAGCGGGATATGCAGATACGCAGTATTTT. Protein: CASRRELAGYADTQYF.

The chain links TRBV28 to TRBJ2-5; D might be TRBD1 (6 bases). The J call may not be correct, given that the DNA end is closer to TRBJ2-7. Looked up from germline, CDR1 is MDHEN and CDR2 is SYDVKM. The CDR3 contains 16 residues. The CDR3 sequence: CASSLPYRDGVYEQYF. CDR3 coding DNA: TGTGCCAGCAGTCTCCCCTACAGGGACGGGGTCTACGAGCAGTACTTC.

CDR3 DNA sequence: TGTGCCAGCAGTAAGTCTAACTATGGCTACACCTTC. It codes for CASSKSNYGYTF. The rearrangement joins TRBV28 to TRBJ1-2; D is unresolved. The CDR3 loop spans 12 amino acids. Germline values: CDR1 MDHEN, CDR2 SYDVKM. Trimming left V 5 bases short and J 0 bases short, with 4 bases between.

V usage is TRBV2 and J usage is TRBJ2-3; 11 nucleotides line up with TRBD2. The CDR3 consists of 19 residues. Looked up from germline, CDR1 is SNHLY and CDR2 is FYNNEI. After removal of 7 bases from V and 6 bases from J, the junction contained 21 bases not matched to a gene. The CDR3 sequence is CASTLGVLAGEGRNDTQYF. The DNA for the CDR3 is TGTGCCAGCACCCTGGGAGTACTAGCGGGAGAGGGTCGGAATGATACGCAGTATTTT.